Following are 9 T cell receptor beta chains from one sample sequenced in a study of glioma-infiltrating T cells. The iRepertoire nested amplicon-rescue multiplex PCR amplified TCR alpha and beta CDR3s from RNA. TCRdb reprocessed the multiplex PCR reads with MiXCR, giving one entry per CDR3 protein. The table shows about 140,000 distinct CDR3 sequences, with 30% to 40% occurring only once. What was sequenced was glioma tissue, nonneoplastic brain tissue, or PBMCs (not recorded which). These receptors were obtained from a human donor with low-grade glioma or glioblastoma, undergoing nonglioma brain surgery, or in good health (not recorded which).

The V call is TRBV4-1, the J call TRBJ2-7; no reliable D call. The germline CDR1 and CDR2 sequences are MGHRA and YSYEKL. V lost 7 bases to trimming and J lost 3 bases, with 13 bases between them. CDR3 size: 13 residues. The CDR3 bases are TGCGCCAGCAACCAGGACGGATACTACGAGCAGTACTTC. Protein: CASNQDGYYEQYF.

In this sample, this clonotype turned up a few times. The chain employs TRBV6-1 and TRBJ1-1; no firm D call. This CDR3 comprises 14 residues. V was trimmed by 6 bases and J by 4 bases, leaving 15 bases between them. Per the germline V gene, CDR1 is MNHNS and CDR2 is SASEGT. The CDR3 region is CASSPVLFRTEAFF. The CDR3, as DNA: TGTGCCAGCAGCCCCGTTCTGTTCCGCACTGAAGCTTTCTTT.

The chain uses TRBV6-2 or TRBV6-3 and TRBJ2-5; 10 nucleotides line up with TRBD2. The CDR3 spans 17 residues. J gave up 2 bases and V 2 bases, and 8 bases lay outside the gene matches. Germline values: CDR1 MNHEY, CDR2 SVGEGT. CDR3 bases: TGTGCCAGCAGTTACCACGGGACTAGCGCAAGGCAAGAGACCCAGTACTTC. Translation: CASSYHGTSARQETQYF.

This clonotype was observed many times. This rearrangement joins TRBV15 to TRBJ2-5, with 8 bases fitting TRBD2. The CDR3 runs 15 residues. Looked up from germline, CDR1 is LNHNV and CDR2 is YYDKDF (reference sequence). Losses at the gene ends were 5 bases for V and 2 bases for J; bases not matched to a gene: 7. The chain's CDR3 is CATSHAGGEQETQYF. CDR3 DNA: TGTGCCACCAGCCATGCGGGAGGCGAACAAGAGACCCAGTACTTC.

This chain links TRBV6-1 with TRBJ2-4, with 7 bases aligning to TRBD1. J lost 0 bases, V lost 6 bases, and 11 bases had no gene match. The CDR3 sequence is 17 residues long. Germline V gives CDR1 MNHNS, CDR2 SASEGT. CDR3 in amino acids: CASRRMTGILAKNIQYF. For the CDR3, the DNA is TGTGCCAGCAGACGGATGACAGGGATCTTAGCCAAAAACATTCAGTACTTC.

Remarks on this clonotype: This may be a read error: a much more frequent sequence differs by one nucleotide. V gene TRBV6-1 combines with J gene TRBJ2-3; D gene ambiguous. V dropped 5 bases and J dropped 3 bases, with 9 bases sitting between them. CDR3 size: 13 residues. Germline V gene lookup returns CDR1 MNHNS and CDR2 SASEGT. CDR3 residues: CASSNPPTDTQYF. In nucleotides, the CDR3 is TGTGCCAGCAGTAACCCCCCGACAGATACGCAGTATTTT.

The CDR3 coding sequence is TGTGCCAGCAGCGGGGACTTCGTCACAGATACGCAGTATTTT. Translation: CASSGDFVTDTQYF. The rearrangement joins TRBV5-4 to TRBJ2-3; tentative D call: TRBD2 (6 bases). The CDR3 totals 14 residues. The ends were cut back, 4 bases at V and 2 bases at J, with 11 bases in the middle. The germline CDR1 and CDR2 sequences are SGHNT and YYREEE (reference sequence). Drawing the rest from reference TRBV5-4 and TRBJ2-3, the complete variable domain is ETGVTQSPTHLIKTRGQQVTLRCSSQSGHNTVSWYQQALGQGPQFIFQYYREEENGRGNFPPRFSGLQFPNYSSELNVNALELDDSALYLCASSGDFVTDTQYFGPGTRLTVL.

This clonotype appeared a few times. A read error may account for a junction end that differs from germline. The J gene is TRBJ2-7, the V gene TRBV20-1; 12 bases are shared with TRBD1. The CDR3 covers 15 residues. Per the germline V gene, CDR1 is DFQATT and CDR2 is SNEGSKA (reference sequence). CDR3 amino acids: CSARVTGTGGSEQYF. Here the CDR3 DNA reads TGCAGTGCGAGAGTAACCGGGACAGGGGGCAGCGAGCAGTACTTC.

This clonotype has just a few counts. The V call is TRBV2, the J call TRBJ2-7, with D possibly called TRBD1 or TRBD2 (5 bases each). The germline V gene encodes CDR1 SNHLY and CDR2 FYNNEI. The CDR3 runs 13 residues. V lost 4 bases and J 6 bases, leaving 13 bases between the germline ends. In DNA form, the CDR3 reads TGTGCCAGCAGTGGTCAGGGCCGGGGCGAGCAGTACTTC. It is translated as CASSGQGRGEQYF.